The 22 T cell receptor beta chains listed next were all sequenced from one sample in a study of cytomegalovirus exposure and HLA in healthy donors. 13 Jbeta primers and 60 Vbeta primers were used for the PCR. Only in-frame clones appear in the TCRdb table, and some are missing; sequencing was by immunoSEQ multiplex PCR. The table shows tens of thousands of clones, with approximately 7.7% occurring only once. The sequenced sample consisted of PBMCs. The receptor set was obtained from a man aged 50 to 59 in good health and CMV-seronegative.

J is TRBJ2-7 and V is TRBV2; 7 bases align to TRBD1. CDR1 SNHLY and CDR2 FYNNEI come from the germline V gene. This CDR3 spans 12 amino acids. The CDR3 coding sequence is TGTGGCACCGGGACAGAGCCCTACGAGCAGTACTTC. Amino acid sequence: CGTGTEPYEQYF.

The rearrangement links TRBV6-1 to TRBJ1-3; no clear D gene. V was clipped by 2 bases and J by 7 bases, with 18 bases between them. Germline CDR1 reads MNHNS; CDR2 reads SASEGT. This CDR3 contains 16 residues. The CDR3 spells CASSERDGALRNTIYF. The CDR3 nucleotides read TGTGCCAGCAGTGAACGTGATGGTGCCCTGAGGAACACCATATATTTT.

The genes are TRBV7-8 and TRBJ1-4, with TRBD1 identical over 7 bases. This CDR3 has 16 amino acids. The V gene end was trimmed by 5 bases and the J gene end by 7 bases; junction bases not matched to a gene: 13. Germline CDR1 reads SGHVS; CDR2 reads FQNEAQ. As DNA, the CDR3 is TGTGCCAGCAGCCCTACCTCGACAGGGCAAGGTGAAAAACTGTTTTTT. Amino acid sequence: CASSPTSTGQGEKLFF.

The CDR3 nucleotides read TGTGCCAGCAGTCCGGTTGACAGTCTCCCTTACAATGAGCAGTTCTTC. This sequence encodes CASSPVDSLPYNEQFF. The chain links TRBV27 to TRBJ2-1; weak D call: TRBD1 (5 bases). V was trimmed by 5 bases and J by 4 bases, leaving 18 bases between them. CDR1 is MNHEY, CDR2 SMNVEV, per germline (reference sequence). The CDR3 sequence is 16 residues long.

This clone was counted a few times. Other DNA sequences of this sample code for an identical CDR3. V is TRBV2 and J is TRBJ1-1; D remains ambiguous. The CDR3 is 14 residues long. Germline V gene lookup returns CDR1 SNHLY and CDR2 FYNNEI. Trimming took off 2 bases at V and 5 bases at J, with 12 bases between the two ends. CDR3 amino acids: CASSELIAGTEAFF. CDR3 in DNA: TGTGCCAGCAGTGAACTGATAGCGGGGACTGAAGCTTTCTTT. Complete variable domain (other parts from reference TRBV2 and TRBJ1-1): EPEVTQTPSHQVTQMGQEVILRCVPISNHLYFYWYRQILGQKVEFLVSFYNNEISEKSEIFDDQFSVERPDGSNFTLKIRSTKLEDSAMYFCASSELIAGTEAFFGQGTRLTVV.

This clone occurred a few times. The rearrangement joins TRBV18 to TRBJ2-1; no clear D. CDR3 length: 14 amino acids. Per the germline V gene, CDR1 is KGHSH and CDR2 is LQKENI. With 3 bases removed from V and 6 bases from J, the gap between germline ends came to 12 bases. CDR3 in amino acids: CASSPLSSLNEQFF. CDR3 nucleotide sequence: TGTGCCAGCTCACCCCTAAGTTCCCTCAATGAGCAGTTCTTC.

In this sample, this clone turned up a few times. The chain links TRBV9 to TRBJ1-1; D is undetermined. CDR1 and CDR2 (germline): SGDLS, YYNGEE. The CDR3 is 15 residues long. V was trimmed by 4 bases and J by 1 base, leaving 14 bases between them. CDR3 protein: CASSPPTHTNTEAFF. The CDR3 coding sequence is TGTGCCAGCAGCCCACCCACACACACGAACACTGAAGCTTTCTTT. Looking up the rest from reference TRBV9 and TRBJ1-1 gives the full variable domain: DSGVTQTPKHLITATGQRVTLRCSPRSGDLSVYWYQQSLDQGLQFLIQYYNGEERAKGNILERFSAQQFPDLHSELNLSSLELGDSALYFCASSPPTHTNTEAFFGQGTRLTVV.

This clone was counted only a few times. V and J are TRBV14 and TRBJ2-7; TRBD1 matches at 9 bases. Trimming took 1 base from V and 7 from J; bases not matched to a gene: 8. There are 15 residues in the CDR3. Germline V gene lookup returns CDR1 SGHDN and CDR2 FVKESK. CDR3 DNA sequence: TGTGCCAGCAGCCAAGTCGGGACAGGGCCTTTGGAGCAGTACTTC. Translated: CASSQVGTGPLEQYF.

The CDR3 here is CASSSGTGISYEQYF. As DNA, the CDR3 is TGCGCCAGCAGCTCAGGGACAGGGATCTCCTACGAGCAGTACTTC. The chain joins TRBV5-1 to TRBJ2-7; TRBD1 matches 9 bases. The CDR3 has 15 residues. J was trimmed by 0 bases and V by 3 bases; bases with no gene match: 4. CDR1 and CDR2 from the germline V gene are SGHRS and YFSETQ.

This clone has a handful of counts. The rearrangement links TRBV4-3 to TRBJ1-3; a weak D match, TRBD1 (5 bases). This CDR3 contains 12 residues. V lost 2 bases, J lost 11 bases, and 10 bases lay in between. The germline V gene has CDR1 LGHNA and CDR2 YSLEER. CDR3 nucleotides: TGCGCCAGCAGCCAATTGCCAGGGCCCATATATTTT. Residues: CASSQLPGPIYF.

V is TRBV5-1 and J is TRBJ1-2, with TRBD1 identical over 7 bases. The CDR3 sequence is 20 residues long. Germline V gene sequence: CDR1 SGHRS, CDR2 YFSETQ. V trimming: 2 bases; J trimming: 2 bases; junction bases outside the gene matches: 21. The CDR3 sequence is CASSFHPGGLGQQDNYGYTF. The CDR3 DNA follows: TGCGCCAGCAGCTTCCACCCAGGGGGACTGGGACAGCAAGACAACTATGGCTACACCTTC.

The gene calls are TRBV5-4 and TRBJ2-1, with 9 bases matching TRBD2. The CDR3 loop spans 16 amino acids. V was clipped by 4 bases and J by 2 bases; unmatched bases: 7. Germline V gene sequence: CDR1 SGHNT, CDR2 YYREEE (reference sequence). The CDR3 sequence is CASSLGGGRAYNEQFF. In DNA, the CDR3 is TGTGCCAGCAGCCTCGGCGGCGGGAGGGCCTACAATGAGCAGTTCTTC.

This clone turned up a few times. The genes are TRBV5-6 and TRBJ2-2, with 10 bases lining up with TRBD2. V shed 2 bases, J shed 1 base, and the junction held 2 bases outside the gene matches. The germline CDR1 and CDR2 sequences are SGHDT and YYEEEE. The CDR3 loop spans 16 amino acids. CDR3 bases: TGTGCCAGCAGCTTTAGGACTAGCGGGAACACCGGGGAGCTGTTTTTT. It is translated as CASSFRTSGNTGELFF.

This clone was counted only a few times. This chain links TRBV18 with TRBJ1-3, with TRBD1 matching 8 bases. Losses at the gene ends were 1 base for V and 4 bases for J; bases not matched to a gene: 3. The CDR3 runs 15 residues. The germline V gene has CDR1 KGHSH and CDR2 LQKENI. The DNA of the CDR3 is TGTGCCAGCTCACCACAAGGACAGGGCGGAAACACCATATATTTT. It codes for CASSPQGQGGNTIYF.

This clone occurred a few times. The V and J genes are TRBV19 and TRBJ1-5; 7 nucleotides agree with TRBD1. From germline, CDR1 is LNHDA and CDR2 SQIVND (reference sequence). Germline trimming cut 5 bases from V and 1 base from J; bases unmatched to any gene: 5. This CDR3 comprises 15 residues. The CDR3 DNA is TGTGCCAGTAGTTCCGGGACAGCCAGCAATCAGCCCCAGCATTTT. It specifies CASSSGTASNQPQHF. The full variable domain, with the rest looked up from reference TRBV19 and TRBJ1-5, is DGGITQSPKYLFRKEGQNVTLSCEQNLNHDAMYWYRQDPGQGLRLIYYSQIVNDFQKGDIAEGYSVSREKKESFPLTVTSAQKNPTAFYLCASSSGTASNQPQHFGDGTRLSIL.

The chain has TRBV28 and TRBJ1-6; 9 bases map to TRBD1. The CDR3 is 16 residues long. V trimming: 5 bases; J trimming: 6 bases; junction bases outside the gene matches: 8. Germline CDR1 MDHEN, CDR2 SYDVKM. CDR3 residues: CASSPPPGQGNSPLHF. For the CDR3, the DNA is TGTGCCAGCAGTCCCCCCCCGGGACAGGGTAATTCACCCCTCCACTTT. Full variable domain (outside the CDR3, taken from reference TRBV28 and TRBJ1-6): DVKVTQSSRYLVKRTGEKVFLECVQDMDHENMFWYRQDPGLGLRLIYFSYDVKMKEKGDIPEGYSVSREKKERFSLILESASTNQTSMYLCASSPPPGQGNSPLHFGNGTRLTVT.

This clone was counted a few times. V usage is TRBV6-4 and J usage is TRBJ1-1; D is unresolved. Trimming stripped 6 bases from V and 0 bases from J, with 11 bases between. The CDR3 runs 14 residues. Germline loops: CDR1 MRHNA, CDR2 SNTAGT. The CDR3 region is CASRKSGMNTEAFF. The CDR3 DNA sequence: TGTGCCAGCAGAAAGTCCGGTATGAACACTGAAGCTTTCTTT.

This clone was observed a few times. The junction shows a germline mismatch at one end, possibly a read error. V gene TRBV7-7 combines with J gene TRBJ2-1; D is ambiguous. Germline CDR1 SSHAT, CDR2 FNYEAQ (reference sequence). The CDR3 totals 16 residues. In DNA form, the CDR3 reads TGTGCTAGCAGCCCCCGCGAGCCAGGCTCCTACAATGAGCAGTTCTTC. It codes for CASSPREPGSYNEQFF.

This rearrangement joins TRBV28 to TRBJ2-2; 12 positions agree with TRBD2. The CDR3 has 16 residues. Germline V gene lookup returns CDR1 MDHEN and CDR2 SYDVKM. Losses at the gene ends were 4 bases for V and 4 bases for J; bases not matched to a gene: 4. The CDR3: CASSSLAGGGTGELFF. The CDR3 region has the DNA TGTGCCAGCAGTTCTCTAGCGGGAGGGGGCACCGGGGAGCTGTTTTTT.

This clone has just a few counts. Other nucleotide sequences from this sample produce the same CDR3. The chain combines TRBV7-2 with TRBJ2-3; 10 bases align to TRBD1. Losses at the gene ends were 4 bases for V and 5 bases for J; bases not matched to a gene: 9. CDR3 length equals 16 residues. Germline loops: CDR1 SGHTA, CDR2 FQGNSA. The CDR3 DNA reads as TGTGCCAGCAGCTGGGGGGACAGGGGCGGTGGAGATACGCAGTATTTT. Amino acid sequence: CASSWGDRGGGDTQYF.

This clone was seen only a few times. The chain recombines TRBV5-1 with TRBJ2-3; TRBD2 agrees at 11 bases. CDR1 and CDR2 (germline): SGHRS, YFSETQ. The CDR3 extends over 14 amino acids. Unmatched junction bases numbered 4, after V lost 5 bases and J lost 5 bases. The CDR3 loop reads CASRTSGREDTQYF. The CDR3 region has the DNA TGCGCCAGCAGAACTAGCGGGAGAGAAGATACGCAGTATTTT.

A few counts support this clone. The J gene is TRBJ1-6, the V gene TRBV4-2; 9 bases line up with TRBD1. This CDR3 is built from 15 residues. Germline CDR1 is LGHNA and CDR2 is YNFKEQ. V shed 3 bases and J 9 bases; nucleotides not matched to a gene: 6. Written as DNA, the CDR3 is TGTGCCAGCAGCCAGACAGGGGGTAAGGGTTCACCCCTCCACTTT. It specifies CASSQTGGKGSPLHF.